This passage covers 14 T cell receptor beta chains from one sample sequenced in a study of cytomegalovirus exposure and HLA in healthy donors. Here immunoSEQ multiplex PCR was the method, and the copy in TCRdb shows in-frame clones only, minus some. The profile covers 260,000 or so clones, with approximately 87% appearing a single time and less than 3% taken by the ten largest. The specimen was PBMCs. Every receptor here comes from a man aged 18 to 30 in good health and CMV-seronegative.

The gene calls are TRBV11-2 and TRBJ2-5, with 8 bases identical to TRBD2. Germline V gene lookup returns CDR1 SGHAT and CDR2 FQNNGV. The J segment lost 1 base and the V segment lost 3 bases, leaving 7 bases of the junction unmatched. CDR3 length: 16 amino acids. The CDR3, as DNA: TGTGCCAGCAGCTTCATCTATGGGACTAGCCAAGAGACCCAGTACTTC. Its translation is CASSFIYGTSQETQYF.

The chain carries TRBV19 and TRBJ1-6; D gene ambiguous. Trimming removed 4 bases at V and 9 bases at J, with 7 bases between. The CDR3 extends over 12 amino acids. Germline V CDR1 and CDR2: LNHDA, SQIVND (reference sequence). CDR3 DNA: TGTGCCAGTAGTACTTTTAGTTCACCCCTCCACTTT. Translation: CASSTFSSPLHF.

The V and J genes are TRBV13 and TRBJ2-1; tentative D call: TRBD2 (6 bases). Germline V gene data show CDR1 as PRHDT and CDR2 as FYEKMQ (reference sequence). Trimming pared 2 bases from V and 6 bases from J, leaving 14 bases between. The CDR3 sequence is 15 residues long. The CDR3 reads CASSLMGGAGNEQFF. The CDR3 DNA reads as TGTGCCAGCAGCTTAATGGGGGGAGCGGGCAATGAGCAGTTCTTC.

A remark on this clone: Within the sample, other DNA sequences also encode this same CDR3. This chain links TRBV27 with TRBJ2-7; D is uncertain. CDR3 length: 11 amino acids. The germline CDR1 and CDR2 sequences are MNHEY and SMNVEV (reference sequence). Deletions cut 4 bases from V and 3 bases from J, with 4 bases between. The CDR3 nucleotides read TGTGCCAGCAGTTCCCTCTACGAGCAGTACTTC. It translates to CASSSLYEQYF.

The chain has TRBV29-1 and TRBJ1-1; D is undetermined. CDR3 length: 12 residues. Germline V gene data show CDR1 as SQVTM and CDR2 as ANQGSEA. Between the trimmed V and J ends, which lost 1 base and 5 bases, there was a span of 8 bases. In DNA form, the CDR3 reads TGCAGCGTTGAAGGAGGGTGGACTGAAGCTTTCTTT. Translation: CSVEGGWTEAFF.

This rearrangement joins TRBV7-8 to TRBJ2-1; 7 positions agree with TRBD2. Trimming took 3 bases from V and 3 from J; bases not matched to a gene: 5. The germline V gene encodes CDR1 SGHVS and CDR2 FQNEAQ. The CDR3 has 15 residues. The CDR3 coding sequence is TGTGCCAGCAGCTTCCGGGACTACATCTACAATGAGCAGTTCTTC. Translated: CASSFRDYIYNEQFF. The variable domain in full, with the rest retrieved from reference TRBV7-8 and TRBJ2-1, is GAGVSQSPRYKVAKRGQDVALRCDPISGHVSLFWYQQALGQGPEFLTYFQNEAQLDKSGLPSDRFFAERPEGSVSTLKIQRTQQEDSAVYLCASSFRDYIYNEQFFGPGTRLTVL.

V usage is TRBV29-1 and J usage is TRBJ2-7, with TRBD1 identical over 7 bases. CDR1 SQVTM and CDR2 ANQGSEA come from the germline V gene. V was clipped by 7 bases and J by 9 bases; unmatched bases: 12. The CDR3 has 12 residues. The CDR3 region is CSERRQGSGQYF. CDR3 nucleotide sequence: TGCAGCGAACGAAGACAGGGCTCGGGGCAGTACTTC.

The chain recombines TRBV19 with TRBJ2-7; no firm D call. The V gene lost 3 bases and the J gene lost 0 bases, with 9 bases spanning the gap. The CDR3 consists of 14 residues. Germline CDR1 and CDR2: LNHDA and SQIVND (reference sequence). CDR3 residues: CASSILGSSYEQYF. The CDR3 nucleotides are TGTGCCAGTAGTATCCTGGGCAGCTCCTACGAGCAGTACTTC.

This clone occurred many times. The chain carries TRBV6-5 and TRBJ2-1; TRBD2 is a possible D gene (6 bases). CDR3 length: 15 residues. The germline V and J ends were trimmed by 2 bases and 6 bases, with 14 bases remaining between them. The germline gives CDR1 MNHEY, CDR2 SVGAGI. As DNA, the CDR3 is TGTGCCAGCAGTTACGGAGGGGACCCCACCAATGAGCAGTTCTTC. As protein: CASSYGGDPTNEQFF.

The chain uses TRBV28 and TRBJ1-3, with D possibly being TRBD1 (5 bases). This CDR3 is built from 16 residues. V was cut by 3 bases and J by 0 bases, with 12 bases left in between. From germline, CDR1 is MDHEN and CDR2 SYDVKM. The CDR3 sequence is CASSFGTVLSGNTIYF. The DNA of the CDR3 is TGTGCCAGCAGTTTTGGGACTGTCCTCTCTGGAAACACCATATATTTT.

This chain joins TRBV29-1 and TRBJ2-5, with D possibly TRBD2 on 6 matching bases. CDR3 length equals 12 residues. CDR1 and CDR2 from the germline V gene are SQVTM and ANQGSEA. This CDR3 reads CGARGAEGTQYF. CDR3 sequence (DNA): TGCGGAGCACGCGGCGCGGAGGGGACCCAGTACTTC.

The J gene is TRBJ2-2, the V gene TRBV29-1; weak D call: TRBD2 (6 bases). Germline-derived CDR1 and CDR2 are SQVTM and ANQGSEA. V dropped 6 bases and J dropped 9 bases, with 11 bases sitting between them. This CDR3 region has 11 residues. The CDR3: CSVGRERELFF. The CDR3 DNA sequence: TGCAGCGTGGGCCGGGAGCGGGAGCTGTTTTTT.

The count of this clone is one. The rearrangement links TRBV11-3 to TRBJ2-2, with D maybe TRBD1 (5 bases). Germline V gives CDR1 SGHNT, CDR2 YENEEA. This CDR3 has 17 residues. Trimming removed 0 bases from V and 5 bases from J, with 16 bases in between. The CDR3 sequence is CASSLDKLGQGTGELFF. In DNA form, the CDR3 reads TGTGCCAGCAGCTTAGATAAATTGGGCCAGGGAACCGGGGAGCTGTTTTTT.

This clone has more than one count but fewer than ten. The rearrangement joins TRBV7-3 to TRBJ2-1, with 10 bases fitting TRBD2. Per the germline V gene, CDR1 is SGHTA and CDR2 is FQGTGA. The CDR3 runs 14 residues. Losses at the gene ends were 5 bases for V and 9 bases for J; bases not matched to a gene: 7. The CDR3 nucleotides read TGTGCCAGCAGCAACCTAGCGGGAGCTGGTGAGCAGTTCTTC. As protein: CASSNLAGAGEQFF.